The present entry profiles one T cell receptor (beta chain) with its context. The antigen it recognizes is unknown. Base qualities are missing; no much larger clone stands one base away. Including cysteine and phenylalanine, the CDR3 has 13 amino acids. The read is trimmed to its CDR3 DNA, 39 bases read in frame from base 1. The germline V gene supplies CDR1 MRHNA and CDR2 SNTAGT. The V and J ends are trimmed by 6 bases and 8 bases, leaving 16 bases between them. The data derive from a study of blood T cell repertoires in COVID-19 (dated by TCRdb to 2020 to 2022). A note on the overall study: The collaborator samples originated in the United States, Italy and Spain and spanned the acute and convalescent phases of COVID-19. The material from the prospective study consisted of cDNA or gDNA derived from T cells, B-cell-depleted T cells, or PBMCs. Subjects who had been exposed to COVID-19, were actively infected with it, or had recovered from it provided the deeply sampled blood TCRbeta repertoires that made up the dataset. The repertoires were released in a freely available public database meant as a resource for research on the immune response to SARS-CoV-2. Samples came from the ongoing ImmuneRACE study (first 160 participants) plus 1,254 subjects from 6 global collaborators. The sample metadata nearly always contained a de-identified subject ID, COVID-19 status, age in years and sex. Where available, HLA class I and class II types were obtained from metadata supplied by the sample provider rather than from assay-based typing. Summary of the overall study and its limitations: The amount of clinical and demographic metadata varied by source and participant and was provided uncurated.

The immunoSEQ Assay, a bias-controlled multiplex PCR, was used to amplify TCRbeta CDR3 regions from genomic DNA. Regarding the original processing steps: Nucleated cell counts per sample were estimated from amplification of reference gene primers within the assay. To quantify the absolute abundance of each unique TCRbeta CDR3 rearrangement, sequence reads were collapsed and filtered. Productive Simpson clonality was computed per sample as the square root of Simpson's diversity index over productive rearrangements. Imported from immuneACCESS, the table was reduced by TCRdb to in-frame sequences with V and J called. These copies leave out some clones; in studies compared against another copy, an unresolved V gene accounts for under half, and the cause of the remainder is not known. The D gene and trimming were derived from the DNA, and the V and J assignments and clone size from that table. The sample data list approximately 30,000 clones, and 89% of these were observed just once. The top ten clonotypes cover under 3.5% of the sample.

Collaborating institutions collected whole blood in K2EDTA tubes following their own protocols. Collaborator samples were shipped for TCRbeta analysis as frozen whole blood, isolated PBMCs, or DNA extracted from either sample type. The rearrangement combines TRBV6-4 with TRBJ1-1, and perhaps TRBD1 as D gene, on 5 matching bases. The receptor comes from a human donor in a cohort sampled during active COVID-19. Sequences were obtained from peripheral blood. The encoded CDR3 is CASRSRGLGEAFF. The DNA is as follows: TGTGCCAGCAGGAGCCGGGGACTTGGCGAAGCTTTCTTT.